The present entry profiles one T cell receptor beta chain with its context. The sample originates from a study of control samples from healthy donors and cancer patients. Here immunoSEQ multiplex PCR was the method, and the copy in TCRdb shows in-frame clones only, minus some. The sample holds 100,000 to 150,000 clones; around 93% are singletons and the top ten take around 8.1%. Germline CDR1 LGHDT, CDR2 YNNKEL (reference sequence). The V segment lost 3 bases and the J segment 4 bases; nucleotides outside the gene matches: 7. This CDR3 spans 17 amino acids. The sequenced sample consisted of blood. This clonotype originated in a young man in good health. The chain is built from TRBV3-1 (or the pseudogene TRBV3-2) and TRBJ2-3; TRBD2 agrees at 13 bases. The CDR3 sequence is CASSQLTSGGASDTQYF. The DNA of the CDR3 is TGTGCCAGCAGCCAGTTAACTAGCGGGGGGGCCTCAGATACGCAGTATTTT.